This passage covers 28 T cell receptor beta chains from one sample sequenced in a study of T cells in localized non-small cell lung cancer. Sequencing was performed with immunoSEQ multiplex PCR; in TCRdb, only in-frame clones are kept and a portion is missing. The sample has roughly 86,000 clones; about 83% are singletons. Material: peripheral blood, obtained before any cancer treatment. Receptors originate from a man between 40 and 70 years old with stage I lung adenocarcinoma.

The chain links TRBV5-4 to TRBJ2-1; D perhaps matches TRBD2 (7 bases). Trimming pared 3 bases from V and 10 bases from J, leaving 11 bases between. The CDR3 contains 12 residues. The germline CDR1 and CDR2 sequences are SGHNT and YYREEE (reference sequence). This CDR3 reads CASSYREGEQFF. The CDR3 nucleotides read TGTGCCAGCAGCTACAGGGAGGGGGAGCAGTTCTTC.

This clone was counted once. The rearrangement uses TRBV28 and TRBJ2-5, with 11 bases that match TRBD2. This CDR3 contains 19 residues. Trimming cost V 4 bases and J 4 bases; bases outside gene matches: 17. Per the germline V gene, CDR1 is MDHEN and CDR2 is SYDVKM. The CDR3, as DNA: TGTGCCAGCAGTTCAACGACTAGCGGGAACAGACGCAAGAGAGAGACCCAGTACTTC. The encoded protein is CASSSTTSGNRRKRETQYF.

There are a few counts of this clone. The chain has TRBV30 and TRBJ2-1; no definite D call. CDR3 length: 13 residues. The V gene lost 7 bases and the J gene lost 3 bases, with 13 bases spanning the gap. Germline V gene sequence: CDR1 GTSNPN, CDR2 SVGIG (reference sequence). The CDR3 DNA sequence: TGTGCCTACCAAAGGGAATACTACAATGAGCAGTTCTTC. Amino acids: CAYQREYYNEQFF.

The CDR3 nucleotides read TGTGCCAGTACCATGACGGGCGGGAGGTACAACAATGAGCAGTTCTTC. Translation: CASTMTGGRYNNEQFF. The chain is built from TRBV19 and TRBJ2-1, with 8 bases matching TRBD2. The CDR3 extends over 16 amino acids. The germline V gene has CDR1 LNHDA and CDR2 SQIVND (reference sequence). Trimming at V came to 7 bases and at J to 5 bases, leaving 13 bases not matched to a gene.

The gene calls are TRBV14 and TRBJ2-7; the D gene is possibly TRBD2 (6 bases). Germline assignment: CDR1 SGHDN and CDR2 FVKESK. The CDR3 runs 16 residues. V lost 4 bases to trimming and J lost 0 bases, with 16 bases between them. For the CDR3, the DNA is TGTGCCAGCAGCCCAGGCGTGGGGAGGATCTCCTACGAGCAGTACTTC. This sequence encodes CASSPGVGRISYEQYF.

This rearrangement joins TRBV30 to TRBJ1-2, with D hard to call. The V end was cut by 0 bases, the J end by 4 bases, with 15 bases between. The CDR3 length is 15 residues. Germline V gene sequence: CDR1 GTSNPN, CDR2 SVGIG (reference sequence). The DNA of the CDR3 is TGTGCCTGGAGTGTACCGGGAATTGGTTTCTATGGCTACACCTTC. Its protein is CAWSVPGIGFYGYTF.

The chain links TRBV7-8 to TRBJ1-5, with D perhaps matching TRBD1 (5 bases). CDR3 size: 18 residues. Trimming took off 3 bases at V and 0 bases at J, with 18 bases between the two ends. Germline-derived CDR1 and CDR2 are SGHVS and FQNEAQ. The CDR3 region is CASSFHIAGTDSNQPQHF. CDR3 nucleotide sequence: TGTGCCAGCAGCTTTCATATTGCAGGGACGGATAGCAATCAGCCCCAGCATTTT.

The chain couples TRBV5-1 to TRBJ1-1, with D hard to call. Germline assignment: CDR1 SGHRS and CDR2 YFSETQ. V was trimmed by 0 bases and J by 1 base, leaving 10 bases between them. This CDR3 region has 15 residues. CDR3 region: CASSLEGTWNTEAFF. DNA for the CDR3: TGCGCCAGCAGCTTGGAGGGAACCTGGAACACTGAAGCTTTCTTT.

The rearrangement joins TRBV9 to TRBJ2-2; D gene uncertain. The length of the CDR3 is 14 residues. Trimming cost V 0 bases and J 1 base, with 4 bases left between them. CDR1 is SGDLS and CDR2 is YYNGEE in the germline V gene. CDR3 amino acids: CASSVVWNTGELFF. CDR3 coding DNA: TGTGCCAGCAGCGTAGTCTGGAACACCGGGGAGCTGTTTTTT.

The chain couples TRBV19 to TRBJ2-5, with 8 bases aligning to TRBD1. Germline V lookup: CDR1 LNHDA, CDR2 SQIVND (reference sequence). The CDR3 spans 12 residues. J was trimmed by 3 bases and V by 6 bases; bases with no gene match: 0. This chain's CDR3 is CASRTGEETQYF. In DNA, the CDR3 is TGTGCCAGTAGGACAGGGGAAGAGACCCAGTACTTC.

The J gene is TRBJ1-5, the V gene TRBV11-3; TRBD1 aligns across 10 bases. The CDR3 consists of 15 residues. Germline assignment: CDR1 SGHNT and CDR2 YENEEA. Trimming cost V 5 bases and J 6 bases; bases outside gene matches: 7. CDR3 amino acids: CASSNTGTGVQPQHF. The CDR3 region has the DNA TGTGCCAGCAGCAACACCGGGACAGGGGTTCAGCCCCAGCATTTT.

This clone was detected a few times. The chain has TRBV30 and TRBJ1-5; D may be TRBD1 (6 bases). This CDR3 region has 16 residues. Germline values: CDR1 GTSNPN, CDR2 SVGIG (reference sequence). The V and J ends lost 0 bases and 6 bases respectively, with 18 bases between them. In DNA, the CDR3 is TGTGCCTGGAGTGTGATGACAGTCAAGGGGGGTCAGCCCCAGCATTTT. Its protein is CAWSVMTVKGGQPQHF.

V and J are TRBV19 and TRBJ2-2; 12 bases agree with TRBD2. The J segment lost 1 base and the V segment lost 4 bases, leaving 7 bases of the junction unmatched. The germline V gene has CDR1 LNHDA and CDR2 SQIVND (reference sequence). The CDR3 sequence is 18 residues long. The CDR3 is CASSRRLAGERNTGELFF. The CDR3 nucleotides read TGTGCCAGTAGTAGGAGACTAGCGGGGGAAAGGAACACCGGGGAGCTGTTTTTT. The whole variable domain, remainder taken from reference TRBV19 and TRBJ2-2, is DGGITQSPKYLFRKEGQNVTLSCEQNLNHDAMYWYRQDPGQGLRLIYYSQIVNDFQKGDIAEGYSVSREKKESFPLTVTSAQKNPTAFYLCASSRRLAGERNTGELFFGEGSRLTVL.

The chain joins TRBV6-1 to TRBJ2-7, with no clear D. CDR1 and CDR2 (germline): MNHNS, SASEGT. The CDR3 loop spans 11 amino acids. Trimming pared 2 bases from V and 4 bases from J, leaving 3 bases between. The CDR3 sequence is CASSERYEQYF. CDR3 coding DNA: TGTGCCAGCAGTGAAAGGTACGAGCAGTACTTC.

The J gene is TRBJ2-1, the V gene TRBV5-1; D may be TRBD1 (5 bases). V was shortened by 4 bases and J by 4 bases, with 18 bases between the two germline ends. The CDR3 is 16 amino acids. The germline V gene encodes CDR1 SGHRS and CDR2 YFSETQ. CDR3 in DNA: TGCGCCAGCAGCCCTCCCCAGGGCGAACGTTACAATGAGCAGTTCTTC. Its translation: CASSPPQGERYNEQFF.

This chain links TRBV7-2 with TRBJ1-1, with 8 bases lining up with TRBD1. Germline CDR1 reads SGHTA; CDR2 reads FQGNSA. J lost 2 bases, V lost 6 bases, and 17 bases had no gene match. CDR3 size: 18 residues. The CDR3 nucleotides read TGTGCCAGCAGGTTGGGGTGGGGACAGGCGTACCTAAACACTGAAGCTTTCTTT. As protein: CASRLGWGQAYLNTEAFF.

This rearrangement joins TRBV30 to TRBJ2-1; TRBD2 matches at 10 bases. V shed 5 bases and J 6 bases; nucleotides not matched to a gene: 4. The CDR3 is made up of 13 amino acids. Germline CDR1 GTSNPN, CDR2 SVGIG (reference sequence). The CDR3 nucleotides read TGTGCCTGGGCTCTAGCGGGAGTCAATGAGCAGTTCTTC. Amino acids: CAWALAGVNEQFF.

The V and J genes are TRBV7-2 and TRBJ2-3; D is undetermined. This CDR3 spans 17 amino acids. Germline CDR1 is SGHTA and CDR2 is FQGNSA. V shed 5 bases and J shed 6 bases, with 24 bases lying between them. CDR3 DNA sequence: TGTGCCAGCAGCCCCCGCGCCAGTAGCTTGTTGTTCGATACGCAGTATTTT. This codes for CASSPRASSLLFDTQYF. The whole variable domain, filled in from reference TRBV7-2 and TRBJ2-3, reads GAGVSQSPSNKVTEKGKDVELRCDPISGHTALYWYRQSLGQGLEFLIYFQGNSAPDKSGLPSDRFSAERTGGSVSTLTIQRTQQEDSAVYLCASSPRASSLLFDTQYFGPGTRLTVL.

The chain employs TRBV5-1 and TRBJ2-1; TRBD1 might be the D (6 bases). This CDR3 region has 16 residues. V was shortened by 0 bases and J by 6 bases, with 16 bases between the two germline ends. Germline CDR1 SGHRS, CDR2 YFSETQ. CDR3 residues: CASSLEGRGEVNEQFF. The CDR3 DNA is TGCGCCAGCAGCTTGGAGGGCAGGGGTGAGGTCAATGAGCAGTTCTTC.

In its sample, this clone was seen once. The chain joins TRBV27 to TRBJ2-1; 13 bases line up with TRBD2. The length of the CDR3 is 17 residues. CDR1 and CDR2 from the germline V gene are MNHEY and SMNVEV (reference sequence). The ends lost 2 bases at V and 1 base at J; junction bases unmatched: 2. CDR3: CASSLRTSGSSYNEQFF. In DNA form, the CDR3 reads TGTGCCAGCAGTTTACGGACTAGCGGGAGTTCCTACAATGAGCAGTTCTTC.

The gene calls are TRBV6-1 and TRBJ1-2; D not certain. In germline, CDR1 is MNHNS, CDR2 SASEGT. CDR3 length equals 12 residues. The ends were cut back, 1 base at V and 7 bases at J, with 7 bases in the middle. This CDR3 is CASSEGRRGYTF. CDR3 nucleotides: TGTGCCAGCAGTGAAGGACGGCGTGGCTACACCTTC.

The rearrangement uses TRBV4-1 and TRBJ2-2; D gene ambiguous. Trimming left V 2 bases short and J 0 bases short, with 7 bases between. The CDR3 totals 15 residues. Germline CDR1 is MGHRA and CDR2 is YSYEKL. CDR3 sequence reads: CASSQLAANTGELFF. In DNA, the CDR3 is TGCGCCAGCAGCCAACTGGCCGCGAACACCGGGGAGCTGTTTTTT.

This clone was detected once. This chain links TRBV7-9 with TRBJ2-7; D call uncertain. V dropped 0 bases and J dropped 2 bases, with 11 bases sitting between them. This CDR3 contains 15 residues. Germline lookup yields CDR1 SEHNR and CDR2 FQNEAQ (reference sequence). The CDR3 sequence: CASSLAPFPTYEQYF. Written as DNA, the CDR3 is TGTGCCAGCAGCTTAGCTCCTTTCCCCACCTACGAGCAGTACTTC.

This chain links TRBV28 with TRBJ1-2; D remains ambiguous. Germline CDR1 MDHEN, CDR2 SYDVKM. The V and J ends lost 2 bases and 5 bases respectively, with 6 bases between them. This CDR3 region has 12 residues. CDR3 DNA: TGTGCCAGCAGTTTAAGTCCATATGGCTACACCTTC. This sequence encodes CASSLSPYGYTF.

The chain couples TRBV18 to TRBJ2-7; the match to TRBD1 covers 8 bases. The CDR3 totals 15 residues. Germline CDR1 is KGHSH and CDR2 is LQKENI. V shed 3 bases and J 0 bases; nucleotides not matched to a gene: 4. The CDR3 here is CASSPRDRSSYEQYF. The CDR3 DNA reads as TGTGCCAGCTCACCTCGGGACAGGAGCTCCTACGAGCAGTACTTC.

This clone has only one observation. Other DNA sequences in the sample encode the same CDR3. The chain carries TRBV11-2 and TRBJ2-7, with D perhaps TRBD2 (6 bases). The CDR3 consists of 13 residues. Trimming removed 3 bases from V and 2 bases from J, with 8 bases in between. The germline gives CDR1 SGHAT, CDR2 FQNNGV. CDR3 amino acids: CASSLAGTYEQYF. Written as DNA, the CDR3 is TGTGCCAGCAGCTTGGCGGGGACCTACGAGCAGTACTTC.

This chain links TRBV19 with TRBJ1-1; tentative D call: TRBD1 (6 bases). The CDR3 loop spans 15 amino acids. Germline V gene lookup returns CDR1 LNHDA and CDR2 SQIVND (reference sequence). V lost 1 base to trimming and J lost 5 bases, with 14 bases between them. The CDR3 here is CASSIAGASGTEAFF. Written as DNA, the CDR3 is TGTGCCAGTAGTATAGCGGGGGCGAGTGGTACTGAAGCTTTCTTT.

Only a few counts were recorded for this clone. Other DNA sequences from this sample encode an identical CDR3 as well. The chain employs TRBV5-1 and TRBJ2-7, with TRBD2 matching 11 bases. The ends lost 4 bases at V and 4 bases at J; junction bases unmatched: 7. The CDR3 runs to 15 residues. Germline-derived CDR1 and CDR2 are SGHRS and YFSETQ. The CDR3 nucleotides read TGCGCCAGCAGCCCCGGGCTAGCGGGAGGTTACGAGCAGTACTTC. Translating gives CASSPGLAGGYEQYF.